This T cell receptor beta chain was profiled in a study of shared clonotypes between healthy human individuals. A split of CD4+ cells into CD45RA+ naive and CD45RA-negative memory subsets was performed. The V end lost 4 bases, the J end lost 9 bases, and 11 bases lay between the germline ends. This CDR3 is 13 amino acids long. Germline V lookup: CDR1 SGDLS, CDR2 YYNGEE. Study findings and constraints: Investigators expected sequencing depth to affect clonotype sharing among donors. Roughly 5% of naive CD4 clonotypes were common to a handful of donors.

With respect to this clone: Its antigen remains unknown.

The table came from immunoSEQ multiplex PCR; TCRdb's copy has only in-frame clones and leaves some out. The sample contains about 1 million clones, roughly 70% of which appear only once. Source material: memory CD4+ T cells sorted from blood. Specified subset: CD45RA-negative fraction. This clonotype was sampled from a man younger than 30 in good health. The V call is TRBV9, the J call TRBJ1-6, with D possibly being TRBD1 (6 bases). The CDR3 region has the DNA TGTGCCAGCAGCTCAGGGGTAGGTTCACCCCTCCACTTT. Residues: CASSSGVGSPLHF.